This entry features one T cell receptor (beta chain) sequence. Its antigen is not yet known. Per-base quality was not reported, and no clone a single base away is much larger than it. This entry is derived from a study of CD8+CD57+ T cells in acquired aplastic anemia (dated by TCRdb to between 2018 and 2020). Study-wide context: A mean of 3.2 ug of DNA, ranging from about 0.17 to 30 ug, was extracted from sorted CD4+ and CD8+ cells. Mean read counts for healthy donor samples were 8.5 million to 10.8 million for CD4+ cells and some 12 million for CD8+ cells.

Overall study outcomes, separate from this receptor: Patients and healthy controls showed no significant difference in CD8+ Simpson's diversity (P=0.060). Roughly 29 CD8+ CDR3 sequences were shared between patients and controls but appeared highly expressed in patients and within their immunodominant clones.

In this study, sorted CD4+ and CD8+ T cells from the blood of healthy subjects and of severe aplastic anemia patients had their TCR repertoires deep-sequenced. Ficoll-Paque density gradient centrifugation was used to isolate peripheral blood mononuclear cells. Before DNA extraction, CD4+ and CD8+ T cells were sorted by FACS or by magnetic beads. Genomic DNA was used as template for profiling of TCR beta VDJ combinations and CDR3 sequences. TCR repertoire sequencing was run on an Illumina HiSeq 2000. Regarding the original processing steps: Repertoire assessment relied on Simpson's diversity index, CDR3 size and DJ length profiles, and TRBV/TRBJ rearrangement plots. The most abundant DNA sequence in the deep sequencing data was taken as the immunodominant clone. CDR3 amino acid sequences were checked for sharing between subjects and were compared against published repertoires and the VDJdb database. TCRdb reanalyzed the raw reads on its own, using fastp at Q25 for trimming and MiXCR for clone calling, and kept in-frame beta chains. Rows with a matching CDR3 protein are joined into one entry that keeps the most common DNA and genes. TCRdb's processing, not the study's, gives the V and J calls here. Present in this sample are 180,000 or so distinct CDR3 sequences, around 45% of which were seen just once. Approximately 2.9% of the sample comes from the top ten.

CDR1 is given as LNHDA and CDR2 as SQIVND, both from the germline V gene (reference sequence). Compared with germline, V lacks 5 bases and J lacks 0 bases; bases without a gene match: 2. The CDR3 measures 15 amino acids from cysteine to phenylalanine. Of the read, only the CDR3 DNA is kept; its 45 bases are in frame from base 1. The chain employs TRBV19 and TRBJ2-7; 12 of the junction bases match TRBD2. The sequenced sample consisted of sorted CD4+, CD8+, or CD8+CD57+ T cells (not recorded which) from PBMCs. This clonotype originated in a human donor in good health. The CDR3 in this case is CASSSSGRVSYEQYF. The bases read TGTGCCAGTAGTTCTAGCGGGAGGGTCTCCTACGAGCAGTACTTC.